The entry below gives a single TCR beta chain sequence along with its context. Its specificity is not known. The data were obtained in a study of radiotherapy plus CTLA-4 blockade in lung cancer. Turning to the study itself: Objective responses arose in roughly 17% of patients, and approximately 31% experienced disease control.

The data were produced by immunoSEQ multiplex PCR, yet TCRdb's version contains in-frame clones alone and is incomplete. Of over 60,000 clones detected, roughly 91% appear once; the ten largest clones hold 40%. Study-wide results and limits: Interferon-beta and early blood T cell clone dynamics reportedly predicted response best. In blood, after radiotherapy plus ipilimumab, tumor-derived TCR clones expanded.

Focal radiation was given together with CTLA-4 blockade (ipilimumab) to patients with chemo-refractory metastatic non-small-cell lung cancer. This CDR3 has 17 amino acids. CDR1 is SGHAT, CDR2 FQNNGV, per germline. V lost 2 bases and J lost 6; bases outside the gene matches: 14. The receptor comes from a human donor with non-small cell lung cancer that progressed on radiotherapy plus ipilimumab. The chain is built from TRBV11-2 and TRBJ2-7; 9 bases are a match to TRBD2. The starting material was peripheral blood, obtained from a patient treated with radiotherapy plus ipilimumab. For the CDR3, the DNA is TGTGCCAGCAGCTTAACTAGCGGGCACCTCCCTACTGGCGAGCAGTACTTC. Its translation is CASSLTSGHLPTGEQYF.